Each of the 30 T cell receptor beta chains below was sequenced from the same sample in a study of CD8 T cells in Susac syndrome. An input of 0.5 to 1 ug of RNA was subjected to reverse transcription using random hexamers. Each CDR3 protein gets one entry after TCRdb re-called the immunoSEQ multiplex PCR reads with MiXCR. The table lists 150,000 to 200,000 distinct CDR3 sequences, roughly 94% of them singletons. Sequencing was done on a sample of CD4+ T cells from PBMCs. These receptors were taken from a human donor with multiple sclerosis.

J is TRBJ1-1 and V is TRBV27, with 7 bases that match TRBD1. Germline assignment: CDR1 MNHEY and CDR2 SMNVEV (reference sequence). V gave up 6 bases and J gave up 3 bases; unmatched junction bases: 7. This CDR3 contains 14 residues. The CDR3 DNA reads as TGTGCCAGCAGAGGGGGCGCTTATGACACTGAAGCTTTCTTT. Residues: CASRGGAYDTEAFF.

V gene TRBV5-4 combines with J gene TRBJ2-2, with D uncertain. V lost 4 bases and J lost 4, with 8 bases in between. There are 13 residues in the CDR3. Germline CDR1 and CDR2: SGHNT and YYREEE (reference sequence). As DNA, the CDR3 is TGTGCCAGCAGCCCCCGATCCACCGGGGAGCTGTTTTTT. Translated, it gives CASSPRSTGELFF. Full variable domain (remainder filled in from reference TRBV5-4 and TRBJ2-2): ETGVTQSPTHLIKTRGQQVTLRCSSQSGHNTVSWYQQALGQGPQFIFQYYREEENGRGNFPPRFSGLQFPNYSSELNVNALELDDSALYLCASSPRSTGELFFGEGSRLTVL.

This clonotype has more than one count but fewer than ten. This chain joins TRBV4-1 and TRBJ2-5, with TRBD2 matching over 10 bases. V lost 4 bases, J lost 4 bases, and 3 bases stayed unmatched. Germline CDR1 reads MGHRA; CDR2 reads YSYEKL. CDR3 length: 14 amino acids. The CDR3 sequence: CASSRLAGVETQYF. In DNA, the CDR3 is TGCGCCAGCAGCCGTCTAGCGGGAGTAGAGACCCAGTACTTC.

This chain connects TRBV6-5 to TRBJ2-1, with a possible D match to TRBD2 (6 bases). V was shortened by 2 bases and J by 2 bases, with 13 bases between the two germline ends. The length of the CDR3 is 16 residues. Germline CDR1 MNHEY, CDR2 SVGAGI. The CDR3 bases are TGTGCCAGCAGTTACCTCGGCTCGGGAGCCTACAATGAGCAGTTCTTC. It translates to CASSYLGSGAYNEQFF.

J is TRBJ2-7 and V is TRBV10-3, with D perhaps TRBD2 (5 bases). CDR1 ENHRY and CDR2 SYGVKD come from the germline V gene. CDR3 length: 11 residues. V lost 9 bases, J lost 6 bases, and 12 bases lay in between. The CDR3 reads CAIRRAAEQYF. CDR3 DNA: TGTGCCATTCGTCGAGCGGCCGAGCAGTACTTC.

J is TRBJ2-4 and V is TRBV20-1, with D perhaps TRBD2 (5 bases). With 6 bases removed from V and 7 bases from J, the gap between germline ends came to 16 bases. The CDR3 is 13 residues long. In germline, CDR1 is DFQATT, CDR2 SNEGSKA (reference sequence). The CDR3 nucleotides read TGCAGTGCCCGTGCGGGCCCGCAGAACATTCAGTACTTC. This encodes CSARAGPQNIQYF.

This chain uses TRBV5-1 with TRBJ2-1, with TRBD2 as a possible D gene (6 bases). The V and J ends lost 7 bases and 10 bases respectively, with 21 bases between them. The germline CDR1 and CDR2 sequences are SGHRS and YFSETQ. The CDR3 covers 14 residues. Here the CDR3 reads CASGRDLNFGEQFF. The DNA of the CDR3 is TGCGCCAGCGGCCGGGACTTGAATTTTGGAGAGCAGTTCTTC.

The chain recombines TRBV3-1 with TRBJ1-1, with a tentative D call TRBD1 (5 bases). Trimming removed 4 bases at V and 10 bases at J, with 19 bases between. In germline, CDR1 is LGHDT, CDR2 YNNKEL (reference sequence). The CDR3 spans 14 residues. CDR3 region: CASSREGRGSRAFF. The CDR3, as DNA: TGTGCCAGCAGCCGTGAGGGGCGAGGAAGTCGAGCTTTCTTT.

Regarding this clonotype: The junction does not match germline at one end; this may be a read error. J is TRBJ2-7 and V is TRBV7-9, with D unresolved. The V gene's germline CDR1 is SEHNR and CDR2 FQNEAQ (reference sequence). This CDR3 spans 13 amino acids. The CDR3 DNA reads TGTGCCAGCAGCTGGGCTCTCTCCTTCCTGCTACACTTC. It yields the protein CASSWALSFLLHF.

V is TRBV5-4 and J is TRBJ2-6; no clear D. CDR1 and CDR2 from the germline V gene are SGHNT and YYREEE (reference sequence). The CDR3 is made up of 16 amino acids. The V end was cut by 1 base, the J end by 0 bases, with 8 bases between. CDR3 protein: CASSLSIVSGANVLTF. DNA of the CDR3: TGTGCCAGCAGCTTGAGCATAGTCTCTGGGGCCAACGTCCTGACTTTC.

V usage is TRBV3-1 and J usage is TRBJ1-2, with TRBD1 matching over 12 bases. CDR3 length equals 15 residues. V shed 1 base and J 8 bases; nucleotides not matched to a gene: 5. Germline V gene sequence: CDR1 LGHDT, CDR2 YNNKEL (reference sequence). CDR3 region: CASSQGGQGAWGYTF. The DNA for the CDR3 is TGTGCCAGCAGCCAAGGGGGACAGGGGGCATGGGGCTACACCTTC.

The CDR3 sequence is CSARGPLAGPTVVADTQYF. The DNA for the CDR3 is TGCAGTGCTAGAGGTCCCCTAGCGGGCCCAACGGTCGTCGCAGATACGCAGTATTTT. The J gene is TRBJ2-3, the V gene TRBV20-1, with 8 nucleotides matching TRBD2. V dropped 1 base and J dropped 4; count of bases not matched to a gene: 19. CDR1 and CDR2 from the germline V gene are DFQATT and SNEGSKA (reference sequence). The CDR3 loop spans 19 amino acids.

The V and J genes are TRBV5-1 and TRBJ2-7; perhaps D is TRBD1 or TRBD2 (5 bases each). Germline V gives CDR1 SGHRS, CDR2 YFSETQ. The V gene lost 4 bases and the J gene lost 5 bases, with 19 bases spanning the gap. The CDR3 covers 15 residues. Written as DNA, the CDR3 is TGCGCCAGCAGCCCGGGACGGACGTTGGGGCACGAGCAGTACTTC. Translated, it gives CASSPGRTLGHEQYF. Full variable domain (remainder filled in from reference TRBV5-1 and TRBJ2-7): KAGVTQTPRYLIKTRGQQVTLSCSPISGHRSVSWYQQTPGQGLQFLFEYFSETQRNKGNFPGRFSGRQFSNSRSEMNVSTLELGDSALYLCASSPGRTLGHEQYFGPGTRLTVT.

This clonotype was counted a few times. DNA for the CDR3: TGTGCCAGCAGTCCTAGCGGGAGCTCCTACAATGAGCAGTTCTTC. It codes for CASSPSGSSYNEQFF. V gene TRBV12-3 or TRBV12-4 combines with J gene TRBJ2-1; 10 nucleotides agree with TRBD2. With 5 bases clipped from V and 0 bases from J, the junction kept 1 base outside the gene matches. CDR3 length equals 15 residues.

The rearrangement uses TRBV24-1 and TRBJ2-1, with 15 bases aligning to TRBD2. The ends lost 0 bases at V and 8 bases at J; junction bases unmatched: 4. In germline, CDR1 is KGHDR, CDR2 SFDVKD. The CDR3 has 17 amino acids. The chain's CDR3 is CATSDLRGLAGGDEQFF. As DNA, the CDR3 is TGTGCCACCAGTGATTTGCGGGGACTAGCGGGAGGCGATGAGCAGTTCTTC.

The chain employs TRBV20-1 and TRBJ2-3; D may be TRBD2 (6 bases). Germline CDR1 DFQATT, CDR2 SNEGSKA (reference sequence). The CDR3 is made up of 13 amino acids. Trimming took 6 bases from V and 4 from J, leaving 14 bases between them. The CDR3 DNA is TGCAGTGCCAAGACTCCTAGCGCAGATACGCAGTATTTT. Protein product: CSAKTPSADTQYF.

V and J are TRBV6-6 and TRBJ2-4, with unresolved D. CDR3 length equals 12 residues. Trimming shortened V by 3 bases and J by 5 bases, and 5 bases separated the two germline ends. CDR1 is MNHNY, CDR2 SVGAGI, per germline (reference sequence). In DNA form, the CDR3 reads TGTGCCAGCAGTTATCGGGAAAACATTCAGTACTTC. Protein: CASSYRENIQYF.

The chain has TRBV4-1 and TRBJ2-7, with no clear D. The CDR3 has 15 amino acids. Between the trimmed V and J ends, which lost 0 bases and 7 bases, there was a span of 16 bases. Germline V gene data show CDR1 as MGHRA and CDR2 as YSYEKL. The CDR3 here is CASSQESTPRREQYF. The CDR3 bases are TGCGCCAGCAGCCAAGAATCGACCCCCCGAAGGGAGCAGTACTTC.

This clonotype was seen only once. The rearrangement uses TRBV20-1 and TRBJ2-3; the match to TRBD2 covers 8 bases. CDR3 length: 15 residues. With 0 bases clipped from V and 7 bases from J, the junction kept 9 bases outside the gene matches. Germline loops: CDR1 DFQATT, CDR2 SNEGSKA (reference sequence). In DNA, the CDR3 is TGCAGTGCTAGAGATCACCAGCGGGAGCACAATACGCAGTATTTT. Protein product: CSARDHQREHNTQYF.

CDR3 in amino acids: CASIFRGAGQPQHF. CDR3 coding DNA: TGTGCCAGCATCTTTCGGGGGGCGGGTCAGCCCCAGCATTTT. The J gene is TRBJ1-5, the V gene TRBV28; D is perhaps TRBD1 (6 bases). The CDR3 consists of 14 residues. From germline, CDR1 is MDHEN and CDR2 SYDVKM. Trimming shortened V by 7 bases and J by 6 bases, and 16 bases separated the two germline ends.

The V and J genes are TRBV5-1 and TRBJ2-3; no definite D call. Trimming stripped 1 base from V and 2 bases from J, with 8 bases between. This CDR3 has 14 amino acids. Germline lookup yields CDR1 SGHRS and CDR2 YFSETQ. CDR3 protein: CASSLSAATDTQYF. CDR3 bases: TGCGCCAGCAGCTTGTCGGCGGCCACAGATACGCAGTATTTT.

The CDR3 nucleotides read TGCAGCGCAGAGCGGGAGGATGAGCAGTTCTTC. Its translation is CSAEREDEQFF. This chain links TRBV29-1 with TRBJ2-1, with 9 bases aligning to TRBD2. Germline CDR1 reads SQVTM; CDR2 reads ANQGSEA. Losses at the gene ends were 7 bases for V and 8 bases for J; bases not matched to a gene: 3. The CDR3 spans 11 residues.

The V call is TRBV24-1, the J call TRBJ1-2; D is perhaps TRBD1 (5 bases). This CDR3 has 14 residues. V was trimmed by 4 bases and J by 3 bases, leaving 11 bases between them. The germline V gene encodes CDR1 KGHDR and CDR2 SFDVKD. The CDR3, as DNA: TGTGCCACCAGTGAGGAAGGCAGGGACTATGGCTACACCTTC. As protein: CATSEEGRDYGYTF.

The V call is TRBV19, the J call TRBJ2-6; 8 bases line up with TRBD1. CDR3 size: 17 residues. CDR1 and CDR2 (germline): LNHDA, SQIVND (reference sequence). Unmatched junction bases numbered 9, after V lost 8 bases and J lost 0 bases. CDR3: CASADRARHSGANVLTF. The DNA for the CDR3 is TGTGCCAGTGCGGACAGGGCCCGTCACTCTGGGGCCAACGTCCTGACTTTC.

This chain connects TRBV20-1 to TRBJ2-1, with D possibly being TRBD1 (5 bases). Germline V gene sequence: CDR1 DFQATT, CDR2 SNEGSKA (reference sequence). CDR3 length equals 13 residues. V gave up 5 bases and J gave up 8 bases, with 16 bases separating them. The CDR3 nucleotides read TGCAGTGCTTTCCCCCCAGGGTTGGATGAGCAGTTCTTC. Protein sequence: CSAFPPGLDEQFF.

The rearrangement links TRBV28 to TRBJ2-1; D ambiguous. The CDR3 covers 15 residues. Looked up from germline, CDR1 is MDHEN and CDR2 is SYDVKM. The V end was cut by 4 bases, the J end by 0 bases, with 10 bases between. CDR3 DNA sequence: TGTGCCAGCAGTTCCCCAGCCCACTCCTACAATGAGCAGTTCTTC. This gives the protein CASSSPAHSYNEQFF.

This rearrangement joins TRBV7-9 to TRBJ2-7; D is unresolved. Germline V gene lookup returns CDR1 SEHNR and CDR2 FQNEAQ (reference sequence). This CDR3 is built from 12 residues. V lost 3 bases, J lost 4 bases, and 7 bases lay in between. The CDR3 coding sequence is TGTGCCAGCAGCTTCGCCGTATACGAGCAGTACTTC. It is translated as CASSFAVYEQYF. The whole variable domain, filled in from reference TRBV7-9 and TRBJ2-7, reads DTGVSQNPRHKITKRGQNVTFRCDPISEHNRLYWYRQTLGQGPEFLTYFQNEAQLEKSRLLSDRFSAERPKGSFSTLEIQRTEQGDSAMYLCASSFAVYEQYFGPGTRLTVT.

V gene TRBV29-1 combines with J gene TRBJ2-1; 8 nucleotides match TRBD2. CDR1 SQVTM and CDR2 ANQGSEA come from the germline V gene. V lost 0 bases, J lost 9 bases, and 10 bases stayed unmatched. The CDR3 runs 15 residues. CDR3 nucleotides: TGCAGCGTTGAAGAAGTGGCGGGAGGTAGGGCTGAGCAGTTCTTC. It is translated as CSVEEVAGGRAEQFF.

V is TRBV27 and J is TRBJ1-2; no reliable D call. V lost 9 bases, J lost 2 bases, and 13 bases lay in between. The CDR3 loop spans 13 amino acids. Per germline, CDR1 MNHEY and CDR2 SMNVEV (reference sequence). The CDR3 loop is CASRSGVNYGYTF. The CDR3 nucleotides are TGTGCCAGTCGGAGTGGGGTGAACTATGGCTACACCTTC.

The chain combines TRBV5-1 with TRBJ1-2; D call uncertain. V shed 7 bases and J shed 2 bases, with 15 bases lying between them. The germline V gene has CDR1 SGHRS and CDR2 YFSETQ. CDR3 length equals 14 residues. CDR3 nucleotide sequence: TGCGCCAGCCGTCTCCGGACGTCGAACTATGGCTACACCTTC. As protein: CASRLRTSNYGYTF.